The 23 T cell receptor beta chains below all came from one sample that was sequenced in a study of T cells in Graves' hyperthyroidism and ophthalmopathy. RNA transcripts were the template for amplifying TCR beta CDR3 regions. When the TCR CDR3 underwent first-round RT-PCR, the HTBI primer set was used. Each CDR3 protein gets one entry after TCRdb re-called the multiplex PCR reads with MiXCR. The sample has 550,000 to 600,000 distinct CDR3 sequences; 35% to 55% are singletons. The sequencing sample was made of peripheral blood or thyroid tissue (not recorded which). The receptors shown here come from an adult woman with Graves' disease, either hyperthyroidism or ophthalmopathy (not recorded which).

This clonotype was detected many times. V usage is TRBV20-1 and J usage is TRBJ2-7; 7 positions agree with TRBD2. CDR1 and CDR2 from the germline V gene are DFQATT and SNEGSKA (reference sequence). The V gene end was trimmed by 1 base and the J gene end by 1 base; junction bases not matched to a gene: 7. The CDR3 contains 15 residues. In nucleotides, the CDR3 is TGCAGTGCTAGAGTAGCGGGTCTGGGGTCCTACGAGCAGTACTTC. It yields the protein CSARVAGLGSYEQYF.

The chain links TRBV10-3 to TRBJ2-1; D unresolved. This CDR3 has 14 amino acids. Trimming took off 2 bases at V and 8 bases at J, with 13 bases between the two ends. Germline-derived CDR1 and CDR2 are ENHRY and SYGVKD. The CDR3 region has the DNA TGTGCCATCAGTGAGGACCACCTAGTGGATGAGCAGTTCTTC. The encoded protein is CAISEDHLVDEQFF.

In its sample, this clonotype was seen many times. The chain combines TRBV20-1 with TRBJ2-7; D is possibly TRBD1 (7 bases). V lost 1 base and J lost 2, with 18 bases in between. This CDR3 comprises 16 residues. Per germline, CDR1 DFQATT and CDR2 SNEGSKA (reference sequence). The CDR3 here is CSARVGGTARPYEQYF. Written as DNA, the CDR3 is TGCAGTGCTAGAGTTGGGGGGACAGCGCGACCCTACGAGCAGTACTTC.

This clonotype was seen ten or more times. The chain has TRBV10-3 and TRBJ2-7; the D gene is possibly TRBD1 (6 bases). Trimming took 10 bases from V and 2 from J, leaving 18 bases between them. This CDR3 has 14 amino acids. Germline V lookup: CDR1 ENHRY, CDR2 SYGVKD. The CDR3 DNA reads TGTGCCACCAATGACAGGACACGAGCCTACGAGCAGTACTTC. Translated, it gives CATNDRTRAYEQYF.

This clonotype was recorded only once. The CDR3 here is CASSPRTGLTF. In DNA, the CDR3 is TGTGCCAGCAGCCCTCGGACAGGATTGACTTTC. The rearrangement joins TRBV7-9 to TRBJ2-6, with 7 bases fitting TRBD1. This CDR3 has 11 residues. After removal of 5 bases from V and 17 bases from J, the junction contained 6 bases not matched to a gene. Germline V gene sequence: CDR1 SEHNR, CDR2 FQNEAQ (reference sequence). The full variable domain, rest sourced from reference TRBV7-9 and TRBJ2-6, is DTGVSQNPRHKITKRGQNVTFRCDPISEHNRLYWYRQTLGQGPEFLTYFQNEAQLEKSRLLSDRFSAERPKGSFSTLEIQRTEQGDSAMYLCASSPRTGLTFGAGSRLTVL.

This clonotype has a count of ten or more. The chain links TRBV5-4 to TRBJ2-2; D uncertain. Germline lookup yields CDR1 SGHNT and CDR2 YYREEE (reference sequence). The CDR3 is made up of 11 amino acids. With 3 bases removed from V and 8 bases from J, the gap between germline ends came to 5 bases. The CDR3 protein is CASSSWGELFF. The CDR3 DNA is TGTGCCAGCAGCTCCTGGGGGGAGCTGTTTTTT.

This clonotype showed up many times. This sequence joins TRBV20-1 and TRBJ1-3; D unclear. V gave up 0 bases and J gave up 4 bases, with 10 bases separating them. The germline V gene has CDR1 DFQATT and CDR2 SNEGSKA (reference sequence). The CDR3 loop spans 14 amino acids. The CDR3 sequence: CSARDGGAGNTIYF. The CDR3 nucleotides read TGCAGTGCTAGAGATGGCGGAGCAGGAAACACCATATATTTT.

V and J are TRBV15 and TRBJ1-6; TRBD1 is a possible D gene (6 bases). The CDR3 length is 18 residues. Germline CDR1 reads LNHNV; CDR2 reads YYDKDF (reference sequence). Between the trimmed V and J ends, which lost 0 bases and 0 bases, there was a span of 12 bases. CDR3 bases: TGTGCCACCAGCAGAGATATAGGGGGGAGCTCCTATAATTCACCCCTCCACTTT. Translation gives CATSRDIGGSSYNSPLHF. The full variable domain, with the rest looked up from reference TRBV15 and TRBJ1-6, is DAMVIQNPRYQVTQFGKPVTLSCSQTLNHNVMYWYQQKSSQAPKLLFHYYDKDFNNEADTPDNFQSRRPNTSFCFLDIRSPGLGDTAMYLCATSRDIGGSSYNSPLHFGNGTRLTVT.

Only one count was recorded for this clonotype. The chain links TRBV19 to TRBJ1-2, with a tentative D call TRBD1 (5 bases). The V gene's germline CDR1 is LNHDA and CDR2 SQIVND (reference sequence). Trimming stripped 3 bases from V and 8 bases from J, with 10 bases between. CDR3 length: 12 residues. CDR3 loop: CASSIAGGGYTF. In DNA, the CDR3 is TGTGCCAGTAGTATCGCCGGGGGAGGCTACACCTTC.

This clonotype was picked up many times. This chain's CDR3 is CSASGRYTGELFF. CDR3 sequence (DNA): TGCAGTGCTAGTGGTCGGTACACCGGGGAGCTGTTTTTT. The rearrangement joins TRBV20-1 to TRBJ2-2, with D uncertain. CDR3 size: 13 residues. The germline V gene encodes CDR1 DFQATT and CDR2 SNEGSKA (reference sequence). The V and J ends lost 3 bases and 3 bases respectively, with 8 bases between them.

This clonotype was seen many times. V usage is TRBV11-2 and J usage is TRBJ1-2; D is unclear. The V and J ends lost 4 bases and 6 bases respectively, with 9 bases between them. The CDR3 contains 12 residues. The V gene's germline CDR1 is SGHAT and CDR2 FQNNGV. In DNA form, the CDR3 reads TGTGCCAGCAGCTCCCTCGGCGATGGCTACACCTTC. It codes for CASSSLGDGYTF.

This clonotype appeared many times. The rearrangement links TRBV19 to TRBJ2-7; D is perhaps TRBD1 (5 bases). CDR3 size: 15 residues. Trimming stripped 1 base from V and 1 base from J, with 11 bases between. The germline gives CDR1 LNHDA, CDR2 SQIVND (reference sequence). CDR3 in DNA: TGTGCCAGTAGTATAGCAACAGGACAATCCTACGAGCAGTACTTC. Protein product: CASSIATGQSYEQYF.

This clonotype was seen at least ten times. V and J are TRBV12-3 or TRBV12-4 and TRBJ1-6; D is uncertain. V dropped 7 bases and J dropped 7 bases, with 11 bases sitting between them. The CDR3 runs to 13 residues. The CDR3 DNA reads as TGTGCCAGCACGGGTATCGGAAATTCACCCCTCCACTTT. As protein: CASTGIGNSPLHF.

This clonotype was recorded many times. For the CDR3, the DNA is TGCAGTGCTAGGGAGGGTTTCGGCGAGCAGTACTTC. Encoded protein: CSAREGFGEQYF. The chain recombines TRBV20-1 with TRBJ2-7; tentative D call: TRBD2 (6 bases). Germline values: CDR1 DFQATT, CDR2 SNEGSKA (reference sequence). The length of the CDR3 is 12 residues. Trimming pared 3 bases from V and 6 bases from J, leaving 12 bases between.

The gene calls are TRBV10-3 and TRBJ1-2; weak D call: TRBD1 (6 bases). Germline V CDR1 and CDR2: ENHRY, SYGVKD. The V end was cut by 9 bases, the J end by 3 bases, with 17 bases between. The CDR3 has 14 amino acids. The CDR3 sequence is CAIANRVTDYGYTF. In DNA form, the CDR3 reads TGTGCCATAGCAAACAGGGTGACGGACTATGGCTACACCTTC.

The gene calls are TRBV4-2 and TRBJ1-5; no clear D. Germline loops: CDR1 LGHNA, CDR2 YNFKEQ. Trimming shortened V by 1 base and J by 4 bases, and 8 bases separated the two germline ends. The CDR3 has 14 amino acids. The CDR3, as DNA: TGTGCCAGCAGCCAAGGAGACATTAATCAGCCCCAGCATTTT. Its protein is CASSQGDINQPQHF.

About this clonotype: A read error may be the cause here, since a much bigger clone is one base away. For the CDR3, the DNA is TGTGCCTTGGAAGTGGGAGAAACCGGGGAGCTGTTTTTT. Residues: CALEVGETGELFF. This chain links TRBV30 with TRBJ2-2; D possibly corresponds to TRBD2 (5 bases). Germline values: CDR1 GTSNPN, CDR2 SVGIG (reference sequence). This CDR3 region has 13 residues. V lost 7 bases to trimming and J lost 5 bases, with 14 bases between them.

This clonotype occurred many times. The rearrangement joins TRBV12-3 or TRBV12-4 to TRBJ1-1; 10 bases fit TRBD1. The CDR3 is 17 amino acids. V lost 4 bases to trimming and J lost 7 bases; unmatched junction nucleotides: 15. In DNA form, the CDR3 reads TGTGCCAGCAGTTGGGCCCGGGACAGGGGATGGTTGAGTGAAGCTTTCTTT. Translated: CASSWARDRGWLSEAFF.

V usage is TRBV10-3 and J usage is TRBJ2-5, with 15 bases aligning to TRBD2. The CDR3 loop spans 14 amino acids. Germline V CDR1 and CDR2: ENHRY, SYGVKD. With V trimmed by 9 bases and J by 5 bases, 4 bases remained unmatched. CDR3 DNA sequence: TGTGCCATAGGGACTAGCGGGAGGTCTGAGACCCAGTACTTC. Protein: CAIGTSGRSETQYF.

This clonotype was recorded many times. The J gene is TRBJ2-5, the V gene TRBV11-2; TRBD2 agrees at 10 bases. The V and J ends lost 4 bases and 0 bases, in that order; junction bases with no gene match: 5. The CDR3 length is 16 residues. Germline CDR1 SGHAT, CDR2 FQNNGV. The CDR3 loop reads CASSSGTSVYQETQYF. CDR3 DNA sequence: TGTGCCAGCAGCTCAGGGACTAGCGTGTACCAAGAGACCCAGTACTTC.

The table lists this clonotype with many counts. Because the CDR3's place on the DNA is in doubt, the DNA is left out and the CDR3 is given as listed by TCRdb. This chain's CDR3 is CASSHDTFGANVLTF. The V call is TRBV7-9, the J call TRBJ2-6. Germline V gene lookup returns CDR1 SEHNR and CDR2 FQNEAQ (reference sequence). The CDR3 region is 15 residues in length, termini included.

This clonotype was seen repeatedly, ten times or more. This rearrangement joins TRBV29-1 to TRBJ1-5, with D maybe TRBD1 (5 bases). Germline V gene sequence: CDR1 SQVTM, CDR2 ANQGSEA. The V gene lost 0 bases and the J gene lost 2 bases, with 8 bases spanning the gap. The CDR3 length is 14 residues. DNA of the CDR3: TGCAGCGTTGAAGATGGGGGTCGCAATCAGCCCCAGCATTTT. Translated, it gives CSVEDGGRNQPQHF.

This chain's CDR3 is CSARSGLINTEAFF. CDR3 sequence (DNA): TGCAGTGCTAGATCGGGACTGATAAACACTGAAGCTTTCTTT. V and J are TRBV20-1 and TRBJ1-1, with D perhaps TRBD1 (5 bases). Germline V CDR1 and CDR2: DFQATT, SNEGSKA (reference sequence). With 2 bases removed from V and 2 bases from J, the gap between germline ends came to 12 bases. The CDR3 is made up of 14 amino acids.